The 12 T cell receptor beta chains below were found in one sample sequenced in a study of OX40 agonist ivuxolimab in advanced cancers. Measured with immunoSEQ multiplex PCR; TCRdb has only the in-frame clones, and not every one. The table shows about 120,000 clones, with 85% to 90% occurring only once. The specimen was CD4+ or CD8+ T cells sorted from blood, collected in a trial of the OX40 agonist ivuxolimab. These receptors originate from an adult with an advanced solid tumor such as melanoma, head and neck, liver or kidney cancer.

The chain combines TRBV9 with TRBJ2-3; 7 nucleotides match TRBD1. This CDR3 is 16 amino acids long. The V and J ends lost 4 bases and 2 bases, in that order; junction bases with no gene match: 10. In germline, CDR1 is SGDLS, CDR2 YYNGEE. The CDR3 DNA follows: TGTGCCAGCAGCCCTGCCTCGACAGGGAACACAGATACGCAGTATTTT. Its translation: CASSPASTGNTDTQYF.

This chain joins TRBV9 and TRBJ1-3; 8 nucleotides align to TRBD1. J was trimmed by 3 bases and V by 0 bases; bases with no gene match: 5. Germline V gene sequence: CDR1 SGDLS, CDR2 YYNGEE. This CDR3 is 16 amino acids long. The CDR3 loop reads CASSVGDRSLGNTIYF. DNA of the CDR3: TGTGCCAGCAGCGTAGGGGACAGGAGCCTTGGAAACACCATATATTTT.

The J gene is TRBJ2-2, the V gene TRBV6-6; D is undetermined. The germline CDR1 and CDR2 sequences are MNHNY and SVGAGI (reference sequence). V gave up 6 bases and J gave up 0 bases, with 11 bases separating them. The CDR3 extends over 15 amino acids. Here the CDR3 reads CASSLPQSNTGELFF. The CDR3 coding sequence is TGTGCCAGCAGCCTCCCCCAGTCGAACACCGGGGAGCTGTTTTTT.

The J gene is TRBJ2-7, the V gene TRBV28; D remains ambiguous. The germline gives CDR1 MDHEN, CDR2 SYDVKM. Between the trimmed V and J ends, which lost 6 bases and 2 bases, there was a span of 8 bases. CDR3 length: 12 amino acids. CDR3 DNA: TGTGCCAGCAGCGAGATAACCTACGAGCAGTACTTC. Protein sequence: CASSEITYEQYF.

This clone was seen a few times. The CDR3 DNA reads TGTGCCATCAGTGAACGACAGGGAGGCTATGGCTACACCTTC. Protein sequence: CAISERQGGYGYTF. V and J are TRBV10-3 and TRBJ1-2; 7 nucleotides align to TRBD1. Looked up from germline, CDR1 is ENHRY and CDR2 is SYGVKD. Unmatched junction bases numbered 5, after V lost 3 bases and J lost 4 bases. The CDR3 is 14 amino acids.

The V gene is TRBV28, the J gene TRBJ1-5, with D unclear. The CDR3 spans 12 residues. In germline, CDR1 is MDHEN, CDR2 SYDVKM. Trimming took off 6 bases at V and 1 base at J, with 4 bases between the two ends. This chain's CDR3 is CASRTSNQPQHF. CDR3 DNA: TGTGCCAGCAGGACAAGCAATCAGCCCCAGCATTTT.

DNA of the CDR3: TGTGCCAGTAGTCCCTACAGTCTCTATGGCTACACCTTC. Protein sequence: CASSPYSLYGYTF. The chain recombines TRBV19 with TRBJ1-2; D gene uncertain. Germline V gene lookup returns CDR1 LNHDA and CDR2 SQIVND (reference sequence). Between the trimmed V and J ends, which lost 5 bases and 4 bases, there was a span of 11 bases. This CDR3 contains 13 residues.

CDR3 in DNA: TGTGCCAGTCGGGACATCACTGAAGCTTTCTTT. This sequence encodes CASRDITEAFF. The chain combines TRBV6-1 with TRBJ1-1, with a possible D match to TRBD1 (6 bases). The germline CDR1 and CDR2 sequences are MNHNS and SASEGT. There are 11 residues in the CDR3. Trimming removed 9 bases at V and 4 bases at J, with 9 bases between.

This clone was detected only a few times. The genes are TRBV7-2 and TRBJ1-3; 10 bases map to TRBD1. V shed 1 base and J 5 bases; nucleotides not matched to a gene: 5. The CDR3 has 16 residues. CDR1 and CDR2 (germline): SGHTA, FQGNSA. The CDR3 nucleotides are TGTGCCAGCAGCTTAGGCTGGACAGGGGGGCGAAACACCATATATTTT. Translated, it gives CASSLGWTGGRNTIYF.

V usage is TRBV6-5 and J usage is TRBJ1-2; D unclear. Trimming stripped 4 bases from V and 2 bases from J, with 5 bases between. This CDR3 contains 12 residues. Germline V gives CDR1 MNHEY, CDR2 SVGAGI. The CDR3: CASSSTNYGYTF. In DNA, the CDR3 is TGTGCCAGCAGTTCAACCAACTATGGCTACACCTTC.

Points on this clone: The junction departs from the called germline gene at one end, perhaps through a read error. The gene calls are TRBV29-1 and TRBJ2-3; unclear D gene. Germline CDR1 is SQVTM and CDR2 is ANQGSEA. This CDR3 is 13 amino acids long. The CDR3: CSVEEYSTDTQYF. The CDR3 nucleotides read TGCAGCGTCGAAGAATATAGCACAGATACGCAGTATTTT.

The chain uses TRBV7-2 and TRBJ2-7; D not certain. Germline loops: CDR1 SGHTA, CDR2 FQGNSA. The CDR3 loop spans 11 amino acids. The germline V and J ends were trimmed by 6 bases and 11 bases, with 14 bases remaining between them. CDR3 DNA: TGTGCCAGCAGTTCGGACCAGGAGAAGTACTTC. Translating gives CASSSDQEKYF. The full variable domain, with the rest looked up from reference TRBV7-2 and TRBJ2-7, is GAGVSQSPSNKVTEKGKDVELRCDPISGHTALYWYRQSLGQGLEFLIYFQGNSAPDKSGLPSDRFSAERTGGSVSTLTIQRTQQEDSAVYLCASSSDQEKYFGPGTRLTVT.